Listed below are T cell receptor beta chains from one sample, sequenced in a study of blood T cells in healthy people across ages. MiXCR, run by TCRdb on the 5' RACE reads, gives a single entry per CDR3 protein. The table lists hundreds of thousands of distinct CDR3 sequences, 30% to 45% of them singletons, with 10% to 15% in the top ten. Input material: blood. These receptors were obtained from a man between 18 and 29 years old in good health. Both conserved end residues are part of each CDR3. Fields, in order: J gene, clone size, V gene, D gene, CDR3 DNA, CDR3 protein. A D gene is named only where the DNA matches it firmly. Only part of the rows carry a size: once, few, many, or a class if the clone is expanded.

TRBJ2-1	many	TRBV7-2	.	TGTGCCAGCAGCCCTACAATAAGCGGAGATGAGCAGTTCTTC	CASSPTISGDEQFF
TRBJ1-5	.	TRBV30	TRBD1	TGTGCCTGGAACCCGACGGACAGGGGCCAGCCCCAGCATTTT	CAWNPTDRGQPQHF
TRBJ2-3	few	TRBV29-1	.	TGCAGCTCCCGTGGTGTCATAGCAGATACGCAGTATTTT	CSSRGVIADTQYF
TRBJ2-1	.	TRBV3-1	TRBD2	TGTGCCACCAGCTCTACTAGCGTTCGAGGAGAGCAGTTCTTC	CATSSTSVRGEQFF
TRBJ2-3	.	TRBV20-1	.	TGCAGTGCTGGGCCCCTAGGTAGCACAGATACGCAGTATTTT	CSAGPLGSTDTQYF
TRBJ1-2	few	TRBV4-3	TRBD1	TGCGCCAGCAGCCAAGAGACAGGGGATAGGGGGTATGGCTACACCTTC	CASSQETGDRGYGYTF
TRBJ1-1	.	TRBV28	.	TGTGCCAGCAGTTTAAAAGACAGGTTGAACACTGAAGCTTTCTTT	CASSLKDRLNTEAFF
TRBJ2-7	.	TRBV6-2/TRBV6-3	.	TGTGCCAGCAGTGACTCCGCCTACAATGAGCAGTACTTC	CASSDSAYNEQYF
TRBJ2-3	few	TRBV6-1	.	TGTGCCAGCAGTGGATGGGAAGGGAGCACAGATACGCAGTATTTT	CASSGWEGSTDTQYF
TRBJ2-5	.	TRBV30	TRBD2	TGTGCCTGGAGCTTCGGGACTAGCTTTGACAAGACCCAGTACTTC	CAWSFGTSFDKTQYF
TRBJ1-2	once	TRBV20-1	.	TGCAGTGCTAACTCGGCGGGAAATAACTATGGCTACACCTTC	CSANSAGNNYGYTF
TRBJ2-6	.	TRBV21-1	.	TGTGCCAATCGGACAGGGGGGCAGTACACTGGGGCCAACGTCCTGACTTTC	CANRTGGQYTGANVLTF
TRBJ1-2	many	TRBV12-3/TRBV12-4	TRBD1	TGTGCCAGCAGCGCCGGGACAGGGATCGGTGGCTACACCTTC	CASSAGTGIGGYTF
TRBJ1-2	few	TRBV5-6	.	TGTGCCAGCAGCCCGAACAGGGTACCGTTGTATGGCTACACCTTC	CASSPNRVPLYGYTF
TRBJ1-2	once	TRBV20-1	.	TGCAGTGCTAGAAACGCGGCGGGTGACTACACCTTC	CSARNAAGDYTF
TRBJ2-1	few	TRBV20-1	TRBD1	TGCAGTGCTACTTCCGGGACAGGGTATGGGGAGCAGTTCTTC	CSATSGTGYGEQFF
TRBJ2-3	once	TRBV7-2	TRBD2	TGTGCCAGCAGCCCGCAGCGGGGGGGCGCCACAGATACGCAGTATTTT	CASSPQRGGATDTQYF
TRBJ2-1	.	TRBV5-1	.	TGCGCCAGCAGCCTCGACGGACAGACCAACAATGAGCAGTTCTTC	CASSLDGQTNNEQFF
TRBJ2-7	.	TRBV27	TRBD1	TGTGCCAGCAGTGGACAGGACTCGGGCTACGAGCAGTACTTC	CASSGQDSGYEQYF
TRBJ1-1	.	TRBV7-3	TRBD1	TGTGCCAGCAGCGATGACAGGGAAGGCACTGAAGCTTTCTTT	CASSDDREGTEAFF
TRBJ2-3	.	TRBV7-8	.	TGTGCCAGCTCCCAATGGGACACAGATACGCAGTATTTT	CASSQWDTDTQYF
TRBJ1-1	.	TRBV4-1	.	TGCGCCAGCAGCCGTTCAGGGGCCACTGAAGCTTTCTTT	CASSRSGATEAFF
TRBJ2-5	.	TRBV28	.	TGTGCCAGCAATAAGGGCACCCAAGAGGCCCAGTACTTC	CASNKGTQEAQYF
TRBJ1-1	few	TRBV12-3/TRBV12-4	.	TGTGCCAGCAGCCCCGCACCGAACACTGAAGCTTTCTTT	CASSPAPNTEAFF
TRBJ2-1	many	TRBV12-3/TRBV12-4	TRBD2	TGTGCAGTCAGCGGGGGGACGAGCTCCTACAATGAGCAGTTCTTC	CAVSGGTSSYNEQFF
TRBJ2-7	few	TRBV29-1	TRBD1	TGCAGCGTTGAAACCCCGGGACAGGGGTACGAGCAGTACTTC	CSVETPGQGYEQYF
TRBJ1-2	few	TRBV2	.	TGTGCCAGCATTGCTAACTATGGCTACACCTTC	CASIANYGYTF
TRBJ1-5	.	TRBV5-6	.	TGTGCCAGCAGCTTGCAGGGGCAGGGGAGTCAGCCCCAGCATTTT	CASSLQGQGSQPQHF
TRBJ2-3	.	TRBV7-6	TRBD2	TGTGCCAGCAGCTTGGGTAGCGGGGGGGCGTTTGGCCCAGATACGCAGTATTTT	CASSLGSGGAFGPDTQYF
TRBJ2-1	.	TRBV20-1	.	TGCAGTGCTGTAAAAGCAGGGGGGACCTACAATGAGCAGTTCTTC	CSAVKAGGTYNEQFF
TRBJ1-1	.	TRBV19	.	TGTGCCAGTAGTATAGGCACAGGGAGGTGGGCTGAAGCTTTCTTT	CASSIGTGRWAEAFF
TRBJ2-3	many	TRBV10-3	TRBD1	TGTGCCATCAGTAAAACCGACAGGGGATGGACGCAGTATTTT	CAISKTDRGWTQYF
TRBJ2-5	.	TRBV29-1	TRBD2	TGCAGCGTTCGGCCTAGCGGGGTTGAGACCCAGTACTTC	CSVRPSGVETQYF
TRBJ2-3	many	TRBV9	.	TGTGCCAGCAGCGCGAGAGCAGGCCTTAGCACAGATACGCAGTATTTT	CASSARAGLSTDTQYF
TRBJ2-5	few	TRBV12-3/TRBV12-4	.	TGTGCCAGCAGTGGGAGCGGTCAAGAGACCCAGTACTTC	CASSGSGQETQYF
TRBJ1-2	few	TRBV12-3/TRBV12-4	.	TGTGCCAGCGGTCAAGGTCTTGGGGGAGGCTACACCTTC	CASGQGLGGGYTF
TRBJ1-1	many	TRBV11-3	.	TGTGCCAGCAGCTTAGATAACACTGAAGCTTTCTTT	CASSLDNTEAFF
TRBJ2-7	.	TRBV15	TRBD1	TGTGCCACCAGCAGAGGCTCCCCGGGACAGAGTACCTACGAGCAGTACTTC	CATSRGSPGQSTYEQYF
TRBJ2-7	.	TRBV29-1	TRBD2	TGCAGCGCCCCCGGAGCGGGGCTCGGTGAGCAGTACTTC	CSAPGAGLGEQYF
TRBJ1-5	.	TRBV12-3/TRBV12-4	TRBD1	TGTGCCAGCAGCTACAGGGGGCTGAGTCAGCCCCAGCATTTT	CASSYRGLSQPQHF
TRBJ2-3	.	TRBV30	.	TGTGCCTGGAGTGTTTCTTCGACGCAGTATTTT	CAWSVSSTQYF
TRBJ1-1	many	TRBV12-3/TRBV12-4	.	TGTGCCAGCAGTCCCCTTGCAGGTAACACTGAAGCTTTCTTT	CASSPLAGNTEAFF
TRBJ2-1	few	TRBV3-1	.	TGTGCCAGCAGCCAACCGACCGGACGAGACAATGAGCAGTTCTTC	CASSQPTGRDNEQFF
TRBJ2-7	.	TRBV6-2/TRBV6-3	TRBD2	TGTGCCAGCAGTTACCCTCGGACTAGCGGGGGGGCCTACGAGCAGTACTTC	CASSYPRTSGGAYEQYF
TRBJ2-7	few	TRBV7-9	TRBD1	TGTGCCAGCAGCTTAGCGGCTGGACAGGGCTACGAGCAGTACTTC	CASSLAAGQGYEQYF
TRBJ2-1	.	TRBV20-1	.	TGCAGTGCTAGTCTTGGGACATTTTCGTACAATGAGCAGTTCTTC	CSASLGTFSYNEQFF
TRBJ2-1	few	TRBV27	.	TGTGCCAGCAGTTTCTTCGCGGGACACAATGAGCAGTTCTTC	CASSFFAGHNEQFF
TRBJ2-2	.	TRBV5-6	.	TGTGCCAGCAGCACCCTTGATGGAATCACCGGGGAGCTGTTTTTT	CASSTLDGITGELFF
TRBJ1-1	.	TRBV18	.	TGTGCCAGCTCACCTAGTACCCGTATCAACACTGAAGCTTTCTTT	CASSPSTRINTEAFF
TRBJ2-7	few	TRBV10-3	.	TGTGCCATCAGTGACGGCAGAAGGGACGAGCAGTACTTC	CAISDGRRDEQYF
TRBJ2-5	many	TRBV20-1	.	TGCAGTGCTACCTTACTACAAGAGACCCAGTACTTC	CSATLLQETQYF
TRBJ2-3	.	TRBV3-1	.	TGTGCCAGCAGCCACGGTTTAGATACGCAGTATTTT	CASSHGLDTQYF